This is a list of T cell receptor beta chains from one sample in a study of OX40 agonist ivuxolimab in advanced cancers. Assay: immunoSEQ multiplex PCR; the TCRdb copy retains only in-frame clones and omits some. The top ten hold under 3.5% of the sample, which has tens of thousands of clones, about nine tenths seen once. Sequences were derived from CD4+ or CD8+ T cells sorted from blood, sampled in a trial of the OX40 agonist ivuxolimab. The origin of the receptors is an adult with an advanced solid tumor such as melanoma, head and neck, liver or kidney cancer. Both conserved end residues are part of each CDR3. The D gene is left open where the match is weak. Size values are once, few and many counts, or a class for expanded clones, and some rows have none.

clone_size	v_call	j_call	d_call	cdr3_aa	cdr3_nt
-	TRBV6-1	TRBJ2-5	TRBD1	CASKSGQLQETQYF	TGTGCCAGCAAGTCGGGACAGCTGCAAGAGACCCAGTACTTC
-	TRBV6-1	TRBJ1-1	TRBD1	CASSQGGHTEAFF	TGTGCCAGCAGCCAGGGGGGTCACACTGAAGCTTTCTTT
-	TRBV5-4	TRBJ1-5	TRBD1	CASSRGGTRPQHF	TGTGCCAGCTCCAGGGGGGGAACACGGCCCCAGCATTTT
-	TRBV5-5	TRBJ1-6	-	CASSLTGPLYNSPLHF	TGTGCCAGCAGCTTGACAGGGCCGTTATATAATTCACCCCTCCACTTT
-	TRBV28	TRBJ1-1	TRBD1	CATSDAPGTGDTEAFF	TGTGCCACCTCCGATGCCCCCGGGACAGGCGACACTGAAGCTTTCTTT
-	TRBV18	TRBJ1-3	-	CASSPEGYGNTIYF	TGTGCCAGCTCACCGGAGGGATACGGAAACACCATATATTTT
-	TRBV23-1	TRBJ2-1	-	CASIGMRDSPYNEQFF	TGCGCCAGCATCGGAATGCGGGACTCCCCCTACAATGAGCAGTTCTTC
-	TRBV11-2	TRBJ2-1	TRBD2	CASSLVTSGAYNEQFF	TGTGCCAGCAGCTTAGTCACTAGCGGGGCCTACAATGAGCAGTTCTTC
-	TRBV5-4	TRBJ1-1	TRBD1	CASSRDRGGTEAFF	TGTGCCAGCAGCAGGGACAGGGGGGGAACTGAAGCTTTCTTT
once	TRBV7-2	TRBJ2-1	-	CASSLVRSSYNEQFF	TGTGCCAGCAGCTTAGTTCGGAGCTCCTACAATGAGCAGTTCTTC
-	TRBV21-1	TRBJ2-7	-	CASSNPLRVAGKGEQYF	TGTGCCAGCAGCAATCCCTTGAGGGTAGCCGGCAAGGGGGAGCAGTACTTC
-	TRBV18	TRBJ2-7	TRBD1	CASSPAIPGQGSEQYF	TGTGCCAGCTCACCAGCAATACCGGGACAGGGGTCCGAGCAGTACTTC
-	TRBV6-5	TRBJ1-5	-	CASSYEAHHQPQHF	TGTGCCAGCAGTTACGAGGCCCACCACCAGCCCCAGCATTTT
-	TRBV9	TRBJ2-1	-	CASSVAPQTYNEQFF	TGTGCCAGCAGCGTAGCCCCACAGACGTACAATGAGCAGTTCTTC
once	TRBV6-1	TRBJ2-7	-	CASSEAAGIYEQYF	TGTGCCAGCAGTGAAGCCGCAGGGATCTACGAGCAGTACTTC
-	TRBV2	TRBJ1-2	-	CASSPRVGGNGYTF	TGTGCCAGCAGCCCCAGGGTGGGTGGCAATGGCTACACCTTC
-	TRBV27	TRBJ2-7	TRBD1	CASSLRDRGHEQYF	TGTGCCAGCAGCCTCCGGGACAGGGGCCACGAGCAGTACTTC
once	TRBV7-6	TRBJ1-1	-	CASSPQTNTEAFF	TGTGCCAGCAGCCCACAGACGAACACTGAAGCTTTCTTT
-	TRBV29-1	TRBJ2-7	-	CSANRGGAGEQYF	TGCAGCGCTAACAGGGGAGGGGCGGGCGAGCAGTACTTC
-	TRBV7-2	TRBJ2-7	TRBD1	CASSRPPGTGGDEQYF	TGTGCCAGCAGCCGGCCCCCCGGGACAGGGGGAGACGAGCAGTACTTC
-	TRBV30	TRBJ1-1	-	CAWSEGSGDTEAFF	TGTGCCTGGAGCGAAGGATCTGGGGACACTGAAGCTTTCTTT
-	TRBV5-6	TRBJ1-2	-	CASSFLGARGYTF	TGTGCCAGCAGCTTTCTGGGGGCTCGGGGCTACACCTTC
-	TRBV2	TRBJ2-7	TRBD2	CASSLAGGTNEQYF	TGTGCCAGCAGTCTAGCGGGGGGAACAAACGAGCAGTACTTC
-	TRBV18	TRBJ1-1	-	CASSSGQPPSTEAFF	TGTGCCAGCTCATCCGGACAGCCCCCCAGCACTGAAGCTTTCTTT
-	TRBV6-6	TRBJ1-2	TRBD1	CASSLTGSGYTF	TGTGCCAGCAGCTTGACAGGGTCAGGCTACACCTTC
-	TRBV4-1	TRBJ1-4	-	CASSLRTSQPEKLFF	TGCGCCAGCAGCCTCCGTACCTCGCAGCCTGAAAAACTGTTTTTT
once	TRBV6-6	TRBJ2-2	-	CASSPDRMRTGELFF	TGTGCCAGCAGTCCGGACAGAATGAGGACCGGGGAGCTGTTTTTT
-	TRBV5-4	TRBJ1-1	TRBD1	CASSRKTGRATEAFF	TGTGCCAGCAGCAGAAAGACAGGGCGGGCCACTGAAGCTTTCTTT
-	TRBV6-4	TRBJ2-2	-	CASSATVNTGELFF	TGTGCCAGCAGTGCGACGGTGAACACCGGGGAGCTGTTTTTT
few	TRBV7-2	TRBJ1-5	-	CASSLGARGNQPQHF	TGTGCCAGCAGCTTAGGGGCTAGGGGCAATCAGCCCCAGCATTTT
few	TRBV19	TRBJ1-2	-	CASTPARANYGYTF	TGTGCCAGTACACCAGCCAGGGCAAACTATGGCTACACCTTC
-	TRBV7-6	TRBJ2-7	TRBD2	CASSSTSGGVDEQYF	TGTGCCAGCAGCTCAACTAGCGGGGGGGTTGACGAGCAGTACTTC
-	TRBV10-2	TRBJ2-4	-	CASSVNSRNIQYF	TGCGCCAGCAGTGTTAATAGTCGGAACATTCAGTACTTC
-	TRBV19	TRBJ2-5	TRBD1	CASSIGGQGGETQYF	TGTGCCAGTAGTATAGGGGGACAGGGCGGAGAGACCCAGTACTTC
-	TRBV28	TRBJ2-5	TRBD1	CASSARLGQGETQYF	TGTGCCAGCAGCGCAAGGCTCGGACAGGGAGAGACCCAGTACTTC
-	TRBV5-4	TRBJ2-3	TRBD2	CASREGGGPSTDTQYF	TGTGCCAGCAGAGAAGGCGGGGGGCCAAGCACAGATACGCAGTATTTT
-	TRBV7-2	TRBJ2-2	TRBD2	CASSPTTSGATGELFF	TGTGCCAGCAGCCCCACGACTAGCGGGGCCACCGGGGAGCTGTTTTTT
-	TRBV7-9	TRBJ1-3	-	CASSLAVLGNTIYF	TGTGCCAGCAGCTTAGCAGTCCTTGGAAACACCATATATTTT
-	TRBV19	TRBJ1-1	-	CASSPGRVGNTEAFF	TGTGCCAGTAGTCCGGGCAGGGTGGGCAACACTGAAGCTTTCTTT
-	TRBV2	TRBJ2-3	TRBD2	CASRSSGGLRTDTQYF	TGTGCCAGCAGGAGTAGCGGGGGTCTTCGCACAGATACGCAGTATTTT
-	TRBV7-2	TRBJ1-1	TRBD1	CASSLVRGGNTEAFF	TGTGCCAGCAGCTTAGTGAGAGGGGGCAACACTGAAGCTTTCTTT
-	TRBV6-6	TRBJ2-5	-	CASSYAQSQETQYF	TGTGCCAGCAGTTACGCCCAGAGCCAAGAGACCCAGTACTTC
-	TRBV28	TRBJ1-3	TRBD1	CASSPQGRVGNTIYF	TGTGCCAGCAGCCCACAGGGGCGAGTTGGAAACACCATATATTTT
-	TRBV5-4	TRBJ2-3	TRBD2	CASSSGLAGGTDTQYF	TGTGCCAGCAGCTCCGGACTAGCGGGGGGGACAGATACGCAGTATTTT
-	TRBV5-1	TRBJ2-5	TRBD2	CASSAVGGTTIQGTQYF	TGCGCCAGCAGCGCCGTGGGGGGGACTACCATCCAGGGGACCCAGTACTTC
-	TRBV6-6	TRBJ2-3	TRBD1	CAIRDSHTDTQYF	TGTGCCATCCGGGACAGCCACACAGATACGCAGTATTTT
-	TRBV5-1	TRBJ2-7	-	CASSLWGRDEQYF	TGCGCCAGCAGCTTATGGGGGCGCGACGAGCAGTACTTC
once	TRBV29-1	TRBJ2-3	TRBD2	CSATRGDSTQYF	TGCAGCGCCACACGGGGGGATTCAACGCAGTATTTT
few	TRBV10-1	TRBJ1-2	-	CAGLYGYTF	TGCGCCGGACTCTATGGCTACACCTTC
-	TRBV7-2	TRBJ2-2	TRBD1	CASSLQGADTGELFF	TGTGCCAGCAGCTTGCAGGGGGCAGACACCGGGGAGCTGTTTTTT
-	TRBV9	TRBJ1-4	-	CASSTHRGGTNEKLFF	TGTGCCAGCAGCACACATAGGGGGGGAACTAATGAAAAACTGTTTTTT
once	TRBV19	TRBJ2-2	-	CATTSGVRANTGELFF	TGTGCCACTACGAGCGGAGTTCGCGCGAACACCGGGGAGCTGTTTTTT
-	TRBV7-8	TRBJ2-2	-	CASSLDRTANTGELFF	TGTGCCAGCAGCTTAGACCGGACGGCGAACACCGGGGAGCTGTTTTTT
-	TRBV5-4	TRBJ1-5	-	CASSLVRGLGQPQHF	TGTGCCAGCAGCTTGGTCCGGGGCCTGGGACAGCCCCAGCATTTT
-	TRBV9	TRBJ1-2	-	CASSVAPRGGDGYTF	TGTGCCAGCAGCGTAGCCCCCCGAGGTGGGGATGGCTACACCTTC
-	TRBV28	TRBJ2-3	TRBD1	CASSSPRQGTPDTQYF	TGTGCCAGCAGTTCCCCCCGACAGGGGACCCCAGATACGCAGTATTTT
-	TRBV5-6	TRBJ1-2	TRBD1	CASSLPPGQSDYGYTF	TGTGCCAGCAGCTTACCGCCGGGACAGTCGGACTATGGCTACACCTTC